Listed below are T cell receptor beta chains from one sample, sequenced in a study of blood T cells in healthy people across ages. TCRdb used MiXCR to reprocess the 5' RACE reads, holding one entry per CDR3 protein. The table includes 600,000 or so distinct CDR3 sequences, 47% detected once. The sample taken for sequencing was blood. These TCRs come from an elderly man in good health. Each CDR3 is given with its conserved first and last residue. The D gene is left open where the match is weak. Clone size is shown for a subset of rows, as once, few, many or a class of expanded clone.

clone size	D gene	J gene	V gene	CDR3 DNA	CDR3 protein
.	.	TRBJ2-1	TRBV7-3	TGTGCCAGCAGCTTAGAGGCACTCCGGGAGCAGTTCTTC	CASSLEALREQFF
.	.	TRBJ2-6	TRBV20-1	TGCAGTGCCCTGTCTGGGTCTGGGGCCAACGTCCTGACTTTC	CSALSGSGANVLTF
.	TRBD1	TRBJ2-6	TRBV4-3	TGCGCCAGCAGCCAAGATGGCAGGGGGTCTGGGGCCAACGTCCTGACTTTC	CASSQDGRGSGANVLTF
few	TRBD2	TRBJ2-7	TRBV4-2	TGTGCCAGCAGCCAAGCCCAGACTAGCGGGAGGGCCGTGTCCTACGAGCAGTACTTC	CASSQAQTSGRAVSYEQYF
.	.	TRBJ2-6	TRBV4-2	TGTGCCAGCAGCCGCGGGGCTTACAACGTCCTGACTTTC	CASSRGAYNVLTF
.	.	TRBJ1-1	TRBV7-9	TGTGCCAGCAGCCCCCCTTCGGGCTACGTGGGCACTGAAGCTTTCTTT	CASSPPSGYVGTEAFF
.	.	TRBJ2-5	TRBV5-1	TGCGCCAGCAGCTTGGAGCAGACCCAGTACTTC	CASSLEQTQYF
.	.	TRBJ1-5	TRBV20-1	TGCAGTGCTAGAGTGGGGGGGGCGCAGGGCAATCAGCCCCAGCATTTT	CSARVGGAQGNQPQHF
.	TRBD1	TRBJ2-2	TRBV7-2	TGTGCCAGCAGCTTGACAGGGGGCGCAGCCGGGGAGCTGTTTTTT	CASSLTGGAAGELFF
.	.	TRBJ2-3	TRBV5-1	TGCGCCAGCAGCCCGGCGGTGGCGACTAGCACAGATACGCAGTATTTT	CASSPAVATSTDTQYF
.	TRBD1	TRBJ2-3	TRBV12-3/TRBV12-4	TGTGCCAGCAGACCCGGGACAGGGGCCGAGGCAGATACGCAGTATTTT	CASRPGTGAEADTQYF